This T cell receptor (beta chain) was found in a study of blood T cell repertoires in COVID-19. The CDR3 is 15 residues long. Trimming cost V 2 bases and J 2 bases; bases outside gene matches: 1. In germline, CDR1 is LGHDT, CDR2 YNNKEL (reference sequence). The cohort comprised adults aged about 18 to 90 years residing in some 24 US areas. Cohorts were assigned according to the clinical history that participants reported. Symptom resolution, clearance, or two negative PCRs marked the recovered donors of Cohort 3. Sequencing was performed with immunoSEQ multiplex PCR; in TCRdb, only in-frame clones are kept and a portion is missing. The sample consists of roughly 180,000 clones, roughly 84% of them appearing once.

The chain joins TRBV3-1 (or the pseudogene TRBV3-2) to TRBJ2-3; 10 positions agree with TRBD2. This clonotype was obtained from a man aged 55-75 years who had recovered from COVID-19. Sequenced: PBMCs or T cells enriched from blood (not recorded which). The CDR3 sequence: CASSQLAGDTDTQYF. For the CDR3, the DNA is TGTGCCAGCAGCCAACTAGCGGGGGACACAGATACGCAGTATTTT.